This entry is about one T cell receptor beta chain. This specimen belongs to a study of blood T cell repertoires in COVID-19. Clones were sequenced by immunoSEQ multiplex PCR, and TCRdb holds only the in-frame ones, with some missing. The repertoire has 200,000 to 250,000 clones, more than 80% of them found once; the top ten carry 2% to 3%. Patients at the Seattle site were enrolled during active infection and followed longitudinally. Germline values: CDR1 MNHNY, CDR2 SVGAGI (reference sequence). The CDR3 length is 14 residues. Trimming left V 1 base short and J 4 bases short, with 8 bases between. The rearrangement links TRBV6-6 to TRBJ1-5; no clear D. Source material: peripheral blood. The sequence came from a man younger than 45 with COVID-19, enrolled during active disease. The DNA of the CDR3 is TGTGCCAGCAGTTACTACGGGGAAAATCAGCCCCAGCATTTT. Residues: CASSYYGENQPQHF.